This entry is about one T cell receptor (beta chain). As yet, its antigen is unknown. The assay was immunoSEQ multiplex PCR, and TCRdb's table has in-frame clones only and misses some. The sample contains 90,000 to 120,000 clones, around 93% of which appear only once. The data stem from a study of T cell responses to AZD1222 COVID-19 vaccine. Germline assignment: CDR1 KGHSH and CDR2 LQKENI. V was shortened by 3 bases and J by 5 bases, with 9 bases between the two germline ends. The CDR3 sequence is 13 residues long. Notes on the study in general: All repertoire sampling was performed exclusively after the peak T cell response. After two AZD1222 doses, spike-specific TCR breadth and depth rose versus day 0.

The sequence was collected from an adult who received the AZD1222 COVID-19 vaccine. The gene calls are TRBV18 and TRBJ2-3, with unresolved D. The specimen was peripheral blood, collected 28 days after the second AZD1222 dose. The CDR3 region is CASSPKLLDTQYF. DNA for the CDR3: TGTGCCAGCTCACCCAAATTATTAGATACGCAGTATTTT.